Following are 25 T cell receptor beta chains from one sample sequenced in a study of shared clonotypes between healthy human individuals. The method was immunoSEQ multiplex PCR; TCRdb's version includes in-frame clones alone and lacks a portion of them. The sample shows hundreds of thousands of clones, roughly 70% of them seen only once. Sequencing was carried out using memory CD4+ T cells sorted from blood. Subset noted: CD45RA-negative fraction. These receptors came from a woman aged 25 to 39 in good health.

This chain joins TRBV15 and TRBJ2-3; D gene unclear. V dropped 0 bases and J dropped 0 bases, with 13 bases sitting between them. CDR3 length equals 17 residues. Germline CDR1 and CDR2: LNHNV and YYDKDF (reference sequence). CDR3 sequence reads: CATSREVRYSSTDTQYF. In DNA, the CDR3 is TGTGCCACCAGCAGAGAGGTTAGATACTCTAGCACAGATACGCAGTATTTT.

The rearrangement uses TRBV11-2 and TRBJ2-5; D call uncertain. Trimming left V 5 bases short and J 6 bases short, with 13 bases between. Germline lookup yields CDR1 SGHAT and CDR2 FQNNGV. The CDR3 consists of 13 residues. CDR3: CASSPLSAQTQYF. CDR3 bases: TGTGCCAGCAGCCCCCTTAGTGCACAGACCCAGTACTTC.

This rearrangement joins TRBV27 to TRBJ1-5; no clear D. From germline, CDR1 is MNHEY and CDR2 SMNVEV (reference sequence). CDR3 length equals 13 residues. The V and J ends lost 2 bases and 6 bases respectively, with 8 bases between them. CDR3 in DNA: TGTGCCAGCAGTTTAGATTCGGTTCAGCCCCAGCATTTT. It encodes CASSLDSVQPQHF.

V usage is TRBV7-6 and J usage is TRBJ1-1; the D gene is possibly TRBD1 (5 bases). This CDR3 contains 15 residues. Germline CDR1 reads SGHVS; CDR2 reads FNYEAQ. V lost 5 bases to trimming and J lost 1 base, with 14 bases between them. CDR3 DNA: TGTGCCAGCAGCCGAAGGGGAGGGGCGAACACTGAAGCTTTCTTT. Protein sequence: CASSRRGGANTEAFF.

In its sample, this clone was seen once. J is TRBJ2-7 and V is TRBV5-1, with TRBD1 identical over 7 bases. V lost 4 bases, J lost 3 bases, and 10 bases stayed unmatched. Germline CDR1 reads SGHRS; CDR2 reads YFSETQ. The CDR3 runs to 15 residues. The CDR3 protein is CASSPGTVGGYEQYF. The CDR3 DNA reads as TGCGCCAGCAGCCCCGGGACAGTTGGGGGCTACGAGCAGTACTTC.

In its sample, this clone was seen once. This rearrangement joins TRBV29-1 to TRBJ2-5; 9 bases fit TRBD1. V lost 1 base to trimming and J lost 0 bases; unmatched junction nucleotides: 12. The CDR3 loop spans 18 amino acids. The V gene's germline CDR1 is SQVTM and CDR2 ANQGSEA. The CDR3 nucleotides read TGCAGCGTTGAAGGAGATTCGGGACAGGGTGGTTACCAAGAGACCCAGTACTTC. It yields the protein CSVEGDSGQGGYQETQYF.

This chain links TRBV14 with TRBJ1-2; D not resolved. Germline loops: CDR1 SGHDN, CDR2 FVKESK. The CDR3 is 14 residues long. The V gene lost 1 base and the J gene lost 4 bases, with 10 bases spanning the gap. The CDR3 nucleotides read TGTGCCAGCAGCCAAGTCGTGGACGGCTATGGCTACACCTTC. The encoded protein is CASSQVVDGYGYTF.

This sequence joins TRBV1 and TRBJ1-1. TRBV1 is labeled a pseudogene. The CDR3 extends over 17 amino acids. CDR3 sequence reads: CTSSQIILRGRCTEAFF. The DNA for the CDR3 is TGCACCAGCAGCCAGATCATCCTACGGGGGCGATGCACTGAAGCTTTCTTT.

The V and J genes are TRBV7-2 and TRBJ1-4; D not resolved. The CDR3 is made up of 13 amino acids. The germline V gene has CDR1 SGHTA and CDR2 FQGNSA. Trimming removed 5 bases from V and 4 bases from J, with 8 bases in between. The CDR3 is CASSRRYNEKLFF. Here the CDR3 DNA reads TGTGCCAGCAGCCGTAGGTATAATGAAAAACTGTTTTTT. Looking up the rest from reference TRBV7-2 and TRBJ1-4 gives the full variable domain: GAGVSQSPSNKVTEKGKDVELRCDPISGHTALYWYRQSLGQGLEFLIYFQGNSAPDKSGLPSDRFSAERTGGSVSTLTIQRTQQEDSAVYLCASSRRYNEKLFFGSGTQLSVL.

This clone has ten or more counts. This chain links TRBV7-2 with TRBJ1-1; TRBD1 matches 8 bases. Germline CDR1 reads SGHTA; CDR2 reads FQGNSA. The CDR3 totals 14 residues. Trimming at V came to 5 bases and at J to 1 base, leaving 3 bases not matched to a gene. This chain's CDR3 is CASSRGTGNTEAFF. Written as DNA, the CDR3 is TGTGCCAGCAGCCGCGGGACAGGGAACACTGAAGCTTTCTTT.

A note on this clone: This same CDR3 is encoded by further DNA sequences in the sample. The chain has TRBV7-9 and TRBJ2-7; no firm D call. CDR1 and CDR2 (germline): SEHNR, FQNEAQ (reference sequence). The V gene lost 1 base and the J gene lost 1 base, with 11 bases spanning the gap. This CDR3 region has 15 residues. The CDR3 protein is CASSLVGRESYEQYF. DNA for the CDR3: TGTGCCAGCAGCTTAGTAGGTCGTGAGTCCTACGAGCAGTACTTC.

This chain links TRBV5-4 with TRBJ2-3; TRBD1 agrees at 7 bases. This CDR3 has 14 amino acids. V was pared by 3 bases and J by 2 bases, with 3 bases of the junction left unmatched. CDR1 and CDR2 (germline): SGHNT, YYREEE (reference sequence). CDR3 region: CASSYQGVTDTQYF. CDR3 DNA sequence: TGTGCCAGCAGCTACCAGGGGGTCACAGATACGCAGTATTTT.

This clone showed up many times. The chain has TRBV25-1 and TRBJ2-5; D might be TRBD1 (6 bases). The CDR3 runs 14 residues. Germline CDR1 MGHDK, CDR2 SYGVNS. V was trimmed by 1 base and J by 5 bases, leaving 11 bases between them. CDR3 in DNA: TGTGCCAGCAGTGAATTAACAGGGCCGGAGACCCAGTACTTC. Translation gives CASSELTGPETQYF. The variable domain in full, with the rest retrieved from reference TRBV25-1 and TRBJ2-5, is EADIYQTPRYLVIGTGKKITLECSQTMGHDKMYWYQQDPGMELHLIHYSYGVNSTEKGDLSSESTVSRIRTEHFPLTLESARPSHTSQYLCASSELTGPETQYFGPGTRLLVL.

With regard to this clone: Other DNA variants within this sample encode the same CDR3. The chain carries TRBV28 and TRBJ1-2; D not resolved. The CDR3 is made up of 13 amino acids. Germline lookup yields CDR1 MDHEN and CDR2 SYDVKM. V lost 3 bases, J lost 2 bases, and 7 bases lay in between. The CDR3 sequence: CASSFSRNYGYTF. The DNA for the CDR3 is TGTGCCAGCAGTTTCTCACGGAACTATGGCTACACCTTC.

The chain employs TRBV13 and TRBJ2-2, with D perhaps given as TRBD1 or TRBD2 (5 bases each). V was trimmed by 4 bases and J by 2 bases, leaving 11 bases between them. The germline gives CDR1 PRHDT, CDR2 FYEKMQ (reference sequence). This CDR3 has 15 residues. This CDR3 is CASSWDLVNTGELFF. CDR3 nucleotide sequence: TGTGCCAGCAGCTGGGACCTGGTAAACACCGGGGAGCTGTTTTTT.

Worth noting for this clone: Other nucleotide sequences in the sample specify the same CDR3. V and J are TRBV18 and TRBJ1-5, with D maybe TRBD1 (5 bases). V lost 1 base and J lost 1, with 8 bases in between. The V gene's germline CDR1 is KGHSH and CDR2 LQKENI. The CDR3 is made up of 15 amino acids. This CDR3 is CASSPLGDSNQPQHF. The DNA of the CDR3 is TGTGCCAGCTCACCACTGGGGGACAGCAATCAGCCCCAGCATTTT.

The chain is built from TRBV7-2 and TRBJ2-5; possibly TRBD2 for D (5 bases). Germline CDR1 is SGHTA and CDR2 is FQGNSA. Trimming removed 3 bases at V and 0 bases at J, with 11 bases between. There are 15 residues in the CDR3. CDR3 coding DNA: TGTGCCAGCAGCTTTAATGGGGAGTACCAAGAGACCCAGTACTTC. Translated, it gives CASSFNGEYQETQYF.

The CDR3 here is CASSRAGTRRGTIYF. In DNA, the CDR3 is TGCGCCAGCAGCCGTGCCGGAACGCGTCGAGGCACCATATATTTT. The genes are TRBV4-1 and TRBJ1-3; D ambiguous. Germline V gives CDR1 MGHRA, CDR2 YSYEKL. This CDR3 has 15 residues. V dropped 4 bases and J dropped 9 bases, with 19 bases sitting between them.

This clone has a handful of counts. The V call is TRBV25-1, the J call TRBJ2-1; TRBD2 agrees at 8 bases. Losses at the gene ends were 7 bases for V and 3 bases for J; bases not matched to a gene: 8. The CDR3 consists of 15 residues. Germline-derived CDR1 and CDR2 are MGHDK and SYGVNS. DNA of the CDR3: TGTGCCAGCACCGACTTAGCGGGGAACTACAATGAGCAGTTCTTC. Translation: CASTDLAGNYNEQFF.

This sequence joins TRBV27 and TRBJ1-4; 7 nucleotides match TRBD1. CDR3 size: 17 residues. Germline lookup yields CDR1 MNHEY and CDR2 SMNVEV (reference sequence). The trim removed 5 bases at V and 1 base at J, leaving 10 bases unmatched. The DNA for the CDR3 is TGTGCCAGCAGTACCCGACAGGGTACCTTAACTAATGAAAAACTGTTTTTT. It codes for CASSTRQGTLTNEKLFF.

The chain has TRBV29-1 and TRBJ1-6; D unclear. Germline assignment: CDR1 SQVTM and CDR2 ANQGSEA. Trimming shortened V by 3 bases and J by 10 bases, and 13 bases separated the two germline ends. This CDR3 region has 13 residues. CDR3 DNA: TGCAGCGTTGATACCGGGAGAGGATCACCCCTCCACTTT. It encodes CSVDTGRGSPLHF. Full variable domain (rest looked up from reference TRBV29-1 and TRBJ1-6): SAVISQKPSRDICQRGTSLTIQCQVDSQVTMMFWYRQQPGQSLTLIATANQGSEATYESGFVIDKFPISRPNLTFSTLTVSNMSPEDSSIYLCSVDTGRGSPLHFGNGTRLTVT.

In DNA form, the CDR3 reads TGTGCCAGCTCACCGGACAGGCCCCCCTACAATGAGCAGTTCTTC. Translating it yields CASSPDRPPYNEQFF. This sequence joins TRBV18 and TRBJ2-1; 7 nucleotides match TRBD1. The CDR3 totals 15 residues. Germline V lookup: CDR1 KGHSH, CDR2 LQKENI. Trimming removed 3 bases from V and 2 bases from J; junction bases left unmatched: 4.

The chain joins TRBV25-1 to TRBJ2-1; possibly TRBD2 for D (6 bases). Trimming took off 4 bases at V and 7 bases at J, with 14 bases between the two ends. The CDR3 loop spans 14 amino acids. The germline CDR1 and CDR2 sequences are MGHDK and SYGVNS. The CDR3 region has the DNA TGTGCCAGCAGTGCGTGGGGTCGGGGGAATGAGCAGTTCTTC. The encoded protein is CASSAWGRGNEQFF.

A word on this clone: Other DNA sequences from this sample encode an identical CDR3 as well. This sequence joins TRBV5-1 and TRBJ1-3; possibly TRBD1 for D (6 bases). Germline values: CDR1 SGHRS, CDR2 YFSETQ. The CDR3 is 14 amino acids. V dropped 4 bases and J dropped 2 bases, with 10 bases sitting between them. CDR3 sequence (DNA): TGCGCCAGCAGCGCGGGGACAACTGGAAACACCATATATTTT. Translation: CASSAGTTGNTIYF.

The rearrangement joins TRBV7-3 to TRBJ2-3, with D possibly TRBD1 on 5 matching bases. CDR1 is SGHTA, CDR2 FQGTGA, per germline. Deletions cut 4 bases from V and 3 bases from J, with 8 bases between. The CDR3 spans 13 residues. CDR3 DNA sequence: TGTGCCAGCAGCTCCCCAGGGACAGATACGCAGTATTTT. Its translation: CASSSPGTDTQYF. The full variable domain, rest sourced from reference TRBV7-3 and TRBJ2-3, is GAGVSQTPSNKVTEKGKYVELRCDPISGHTALYWYRQSLGQGPEFLIYFQGTGAADDSGLPNDRFFAVRPEGSVSTLKIQRTERGDSAVYLCASSSPGTDTQYFGPGTRLTVL.